A single sample gave rise to the 4 T cell receptor beta chains below, sequenced in a study of T cell repertoires in cytomegalovirus infection. Using its own MiXCR run on the reads, TCRdb lists one record per CDR3 protein. The data contain some 62,000 distinct CDR3 sequences, 20% of them singletons. No antigens are known for them. The starting material was CD8+ T cells from cultured PBMCs, obtained from culture after CMV antigen stimulation. These receptors were taken from a human donor in good health (CMV status not recorded). Some clones in this sample may be carry-over from other donors' samples.

This clonotype was detected ten times or more. This chain uses TRBV6-1 with TRBJ1-3; D remains ambiguous. The CDR3 loop spans 14 amino acids. V lost 6 bases and J 4 bases, leaving 13 bases between the germline ends. Germline V gene data show CDR1 as MNHNS and CDR2 as SASEGT. CDR3 nucleotides: TGTGCCAGCAGGGGAGCAGCACCGGGAAACACCATATATTTT. Translating gives CASRGAAPGNTIYF.

This clonotype was picked up a small number of times. The rearrangement uses TRBV7-2 and TRBJ1-6; a weak D match, TRBD1 (6 bases). CDR1 and CDR2 (germline): SGHTA, FQGNSA. V was clipped by 4 bases and J by 7 bases, with 14 bases between them. This CDR3 spans 15 amino acids. CDR3 DNA: TGTGCCAGCAGCTCCCCGGGACATGACAATTCACCCCTCCACTTT. Amino acids: CASSSPGHDNSPLHF.

The genes are TRBV12-3 or TRBV12-4 and TRBJ1-2; TRBD1 agrees at 8 bases. The CDR3 runs to 14 residues. The ends lost 6 bases at V and 3 bases at J; junction bases unmatched: 6. CDR3 region: CASRPGTGYYGYTF. The CDR3, as DNA: TGTGCCAGCAGGCCCGGGACAGGTTACTATGGCTACACCTTC.

This clonotype came up a few times. This chain connects TRBV2 to TRBJ2-5, with a tentative D call TRBD1 (5 bases). This CDR3 contains 15 residues. Trimming shortened V by 4 bases and J by 1 base, and 13 bases separated the two germline ends. Germline CDR1 is SNHLY and CDR2 is FYNNEI. The CDR3 region has the DNA TGTGCCAGCAGTGCGGACACCACCCTCCAAGAGACCCAGTACTTC. As protein: CASSADTTLQETQYF.